Following are 32 T cell receptor beta chains from one sample sequenced in a study of human T cells and chemical hapten exposure. TCRdb reanalysed the RACE reads using MiXCR and keeps one entry per CDR3 protein. The sample yields 130,000 or so distinct CDR3 sequences, more than 7.5% seen once. Time point meaning: healthy volunteer bleed at 2 weeks. Researchers extracted total RNA from unfractionated whole blood. Sequenced sample: whole blood. The receptors derive from a male donor in good health. Some clones in this sample may be carry-over from other donors' samples.

This clonotype was observed at least ten times. The CDR3 DNA reads TGTGCCAGCAGTGGGGGTCCCACTAACACTGAAGCTTTCTTT. Residues: CASSGGPTNTEAFF. V usage is TRBV27 and J usage is TRBJ1-1, with a tentative D call TRBD1 (5 bases). Trimming cost V 5 bases and J 2 bases, with 12 bases left between them. The CDR3 is 14 amino acids. Per germline, CDR1 MNHEY and CDR2 SMNVEV (reference sequence).

The chain has TRBV30 and TRBJ2-5, with D perhaps matching TRBD1 (5 bases). The germline V gene encodes CDR1 GTSNPN and CDR2 SVGIG (reference sequence). Trimming left V 4 bases short and J 4 bases short, with 13 bases between. The CDR3 totals 13 residues. The CDR3 spells CAWTAQGAETQYF. The CDR3 nucleotides are TGTGCCTGGACCGCCCAGGGTGCAGAGACCCAGTACTTC. Combining the CDR3 with reference TRBV30 and TRBJ2-5 gives the whole variable domain SQTIHQWPATLVQPVGSPLSLECTVEGTSNPNLYWYRQAAGRGLQLLFYSVGIGQISSEVPQNLSASRPQDRQFILSSKKLLLSDSGFYLCAWTAQGAETQYFGPGTRLLVL.

This clonotype was seen repeatedly, ten times or more. J is TRBJ1-2 and V is TRBV6-1, with D possibly being TRBD1 (5 bases). With 7 bases removed from V and 0 bases from J, the gap between germline ends came to 15 bases. Germline values: CDR1 MNHNS, CDR2 SASEGT. This CDR3 has 15 residues. The CDR3 nucleotides read TGTGCCAGCACCAAAGCGTACAGGTCTAACTATGGCTACACCTTC. It codes for CASTKAYRSNYGYTF.

The CDR3 loop reads CASSEVGGHTGELFF. CDR3 DNA sequence: TGTGCCAGCAGTGAAGTAGGGGGTCACACCGGGGAGCTGTTTTTT. J is TRBJ2-2 and V is TRBV2, with a tentative D call TRBD1 (6 bases). Looked up from germline, CDR1 is SNHLY and CDR2 is FYNNEI. The germline V and J ends were trimmed by 1 base and 3 bases, with 9 bases remaining between them. The CDR3 consists of 15 residues.

This clonotype has ten or more counts. Here the CDR3 DNA reads TGTGCCAGCAGGGGACAGGGGGGCGAGCAGTACTTC. As protein: CASRGQGGEQYF. J is TRBJ2-7 and V is TRBV2; 11 nucleotides align to TRBD1. The V gene end was trimmed by 6 bases and the J gene end by 6 bases; junction bases not matched to a gene: 1. This CDR3 spans 12 amino acids. CDR1 and CDR2 (germline): SNHLY, FYNNEI.

There are a few counts of this clonotype. V gene TRBV6-1 combines with J gene TRBJ2-2, with 10 bases that match TRBD1. Unmatched junction bases numbered 4, after V lost 2 bases and J lost 4 bases. The CDR3 is made up of 16 amino acids. Germline V gene data show CDR1 as MNHNS and CDR2 as SASEGT. CDR3 region: CASSEMDRGTTGELFF. CDR3 sequence (DNA): TGTGCCAGCAGTGAAATGGACAGGGGGACCACCGGGGAGCTGTTTTTT.

This clonotype was observed at least ten times. This chain connects TRBV7-9 to TRBJ1-2; D is undetermined. Germline CDR1 and CDR2: SEHNR and FQNEAQ (reference sequence). V lost 0 bases to trimming and J lost 2 bases, with 7 bases between them. The CDR3 is 14 amino acids. The CDR3 DNA is TGTGCCAGCAGCTTAGCTCCCGTAAACTATGGCTACACCTTC. It translates to CASSLAPVNYGYTF.

This clonotype came up a few times. The chain joins TRBV6-5 to TRBJ2-7; no firm D call. Trimming stripped 8 bases from V and 0 bases from J, with 14 bases between. The germline V gene has CDR1 MNHEY and CDR2 SVGAGI. CDR3 length: 14 amino acids. CDR3 nucleotides: TGTGCCAGCCGCCAGACCCAGAGCTCCTACGAGCAGTACTTC. The encoded protein is CASRQTQSSYEQYF.

The J gene is TRBJ2-7, the V gene TRBV2; D perhaps matches TRBD1 (6 bases). The CDR3 has 13 residues. Trimming cost V 7 bases and J 7 bases, with 17 bases left between them. Germline values: CDR1 SNHLY, CDR2 FYNNEI. The CDR3 region is CASTEAGVEEQYF. CDR3 DNA: TGTGCCAGCACCGAAGCAGGGGTGGAAGAGCAGTACTTC.

CDR3 DNA: TGTGCCAGCATTAAGGCAGGCGGAGATACGCAGTATTTT. This translates into CASIKAGGDTQYF. This chain connects TRBV12-3 or TRBV12-4 to TRBJ2-3, with unresolved D. V lost 7 bases and J 5 bases, leaving 13 bases between the germline ends. The CDR3 has 13 residues.

This CDR3 reads CASSLGTGGSNQPQHF. The CDR3 DNA follows: TGTGCCAGCAGTTTAGGGACAGGGGGTAGCAATCAGCCCCAGCATTTT. The V call is TRBV12-3 or TRBV12-4, the J call TRBJ1-5, with 10 bases lining up with TRBD1. The CDR3 consists of 16 residues. V was clipped by 1 base and J by 0 bases; unmatched bases: 0.

There are many counts of this clonotype. This rearrangement joins TRBV6-1 to TRBJ1-2, with 7 nucleotides matching TRBD1. V lost 0 bases to trimming and J lost 2 bases; unmatched junction nucleotides: 6. The CDR3 has 16 amino acids. The germline gives CDR1 MNHNS, CDR2 SASEGT. CDR3 loop: CASSEARGARNYGYTF. CDR3 sequence (DNA): TGTGCCAGCAGTGAAGCCAGGGGGGCGCGGAACTATGGCTACACCTTC.

This clonotype was recorded at least ten times. This chain connects TRBV5-6 to TRBJ2-1; tentatively, D is TRBD2 (5 bases). The V gene's germline CDR1 is SGHDT and CDR2 YYEEEE. The CDR3 covers 13 residues. The ends were cut back, 4 bases at V and 7 bases at J, with 12 bases in the middle. CDR3 coding DNA: TGTGCCAGCAGCCCCGGCGGGCCGAATGAGCAGTTCTTC. Translation gives CASSPGGPNEQFF.

This clonotype was found a few times. The J gene is TRBJ1-4, the V gene TRBV7-2; D ambiguous. The CDR3 sequence is 12 residues long. V was pared by 5 bases and J by 4 bases, with 5 bases between. CDR1 and CDR2 from the germline V gene are SGHTA and FQGNSA. The CDR3 loop reads CASSLYNEKLFF. The CDR3 coding sequence is TGTGCCAGCAGCCTCTATAATGAAAAACTGTTTTTT.

This clonotype was counted ten times or more. The V and J genes are TRBV27 and TRBJ1-1; TRBD1 is a possible D gene (6 bases). This CDR3 comprises 16 residues. Germline V CDR1 and CDR2: MNHEY, SMNVEV (reference sequence). Trimming took 2 bases from V and 5 from J, leaving 18 bases between them. The CDR3 DNA reads as TGTGCCAGCAGTTTAGGCGGAGCAGGGGCAGTAACTGAAGCTTTCTTT. This translates into CASSLGGAGAVTEAFF.

This sequence joins TRBV7-2 and TRBJ2-5; 7 bases agree with TRBD2. Germline CDR1 is SGHTA and CDR2 is FQGNSA. V shed 5 bases, J shed 4 bases, and the junction held 7 bases outside the gene matches. The length of the CDR3 is 14 residues. The CDR3 region is CASSPGVAGETQYF. In DNA form, the CDR3 reads TGTGCCAGCAGCCCGGGTGTAGCGGGAGAGACCCAGTACTTC.

The table lists this clonotype with a few counts. This chain uses TRBV4-3 with TRBJ2-5; possibly TRBD2 for D (6 bases). Trimming stripped 0 bases from V and 5 bases from J, with 10 bases between. Germline CDR1 is LGHNA and CDR2 is YSLEER. The CDR3 extends over 14 amino acids. The CDR3, as DNA: TGCGCCAGCAGCCAAGATAGGGCGGGGGAGACCCAGTACTTC. It is translated as CASSQDRAGETQYF.

This clonotype was found a few times. The chain links TRBV7-2 to TRBJ1-1; 8 bases fit TRBD1. Germline V gene data show CDR1 as SGHTA and CDR2 as FQGNSA. The CDR3 length is 17 residues. Unmatched junction bases numbered 16, after V lost 5 bases and J lost 5 bases. This CDR3 is CASSPIGQGARETEAFF. The CDR3 DNA is TGTGCCAGCAGCCCTATTGGACAGGGCGCGAGAGAAACTGAAGCTTTCTTT.

This clonotype occurred a few times. The chain couples TRBV4-1 to TRBJ2-7; weak D call: TRBD2 (6 bases). The CDR3 sequence is 16 residues long. Trimming removed 1 base from V and 5 bases from J, with 18 bases in between. In germline, CDR1 is MGHRA, CDR2 YSYEKL. The CDR3 protein is CASSQVGGEGRNEQYF. The DNA for the CDR3 is TGCGCCAGCAGCCAAGTGGGGGGTGAAGGGAGGAACGAGCAGTACTTC.

The gene calls are TRBV6-2 or TRBV6-3 and TRBJ1-6, with no clear D. CDR1 is MNHEY, CDR2 SVGEGT, per germline. V was pared by 2 bases and J by 6 bases, with 11 bases between. The length of the CDR3 is 15 residues. The CDR3 nucleotides are TGTGCCAGCAGTTACGGGGAAGACGGTAATTCACCCCTCCACTTT. It encodes CASSYGEDGNSPLHF.

The table lists this clonotype with a few counts. The V gene is TRBV6-6, the J gene TRBJ2-2; 8 bases fit TRBD1. This CDR3 spans 16 amino acids. Trimming at V came to 6 bases and at J to 4 bases, leaving 10 bases not matched to a gene. Looked up from germline, CDR1 is MNHNY and CDR2 is SVGAGI (reference sequence). DNA of the CDR3: TGTGCCAGCAGAAAAGGACAGGGAGGATTCACCGGGGAGCTGTTTTTT. Its translation: CASRKGQGGFTGELFF.

This clonotype was counted only a few times. Written as DNA, the CDR3 is TGTGCCAGCAGCTTAAGGACAGCGATCAATCAGCCCCAGCATTTT. As protein: CASSLRTAINQPQHF. The chain employs TRBV7-2 and TRBJ1-5; tentatively, D is TRBD1 (6 bases). CDR3 length: 15 residues. With 2 bases removed from V and 3 bases from J, the gap between germline ends came to 11 bases. The germline gives CDR1 SGHTA, CDR2 FQGNSA.

This clonotype was recorded at least ten times. J is TRBJ2-3 and V is TRBV27; 15 bases map to TRBD2. CDR1 is MNHEY and CDR2 is SMNVEV in the germline V gene (reference sequence). This CDR3 contains 16 residues. V gave up 5 bases and J gave up 4 bases; unmatched junction bases: 4. The CDR3 sequence: CASSPWTSGGADTQYF. The CDR3 DNA follows: TGTGCCAGCAGTCCCTGGACTAGCGGGGGGGCAGATACGCAGTATTTT.

This clonotype was detected many times. This chain uses TRBV2 with TRBJ2-1; TRBD1 or TRBD2 may be the D gene (7 bases each). V was cut by 7 bases and J by 6 bases, with 22 bases left in between. The CDR3 is 16 amino acids. Looked up from germline, CDR1 is SNHLY and CDR2 is FYNNEI. The CDR3 spells CASTPPGGQYFNEQFF. CDR3 bases: TGTGCCAGCACCCCGCCGGGGGGACAGTATTTCAATGAGCAGTTCTTC.

The gene calls are TRBV20-1 and TRBJ1-3; the match to TRBD1 covers 7 bases. The germline V gene has CDR1 DFQATT and CDR2 SNEGSKA (reference sequence). This CDR3 region has 14 residues. V lost 5 bases to trimming and J lost 0 bases; unmatched junction nucleotides: 4. CDR3 in amino acids: CSAPGTVSGNTIYF. The DNA for the CDR3 is TGCAGTGCTCCAGGGACAGTCTCTGGAAACACCATATATTTT.

This clonotype was detected only a few times. The CDR3 DNA follows: TGTGCCAGTAGTATCAGTGGCAGTTCCAGTACTGAAGCTTTCTTT. It is translated as CASSISGSSSTEAFF. The J gene is TRBJ1-1, the V gene TRBV19; D gene unclear. The CDR3 is 15 residues long. Germline CDR1 reads LNHDA; CDR2 reads SQIVND (reference sequence). Trimming stripped 3 bases from V and 5 bases from J, with 16 bases between. Drawing the rest from reference TRBV19 and TRBJ1-1, the complete variable domain is DGGITQSPKYLFRKEGQNVTLSCEQNLNHDAMYWYRQDPGQGLRLIYYSQIVNDFQKGDIAEGYSVSREKKESFPLTVTSAQKNPTAFYLCASSISGSSSTEAFFGQGTRLTVV.

This clonotype was seen only a few times. The gene calls are TRBV6-5 and TRBJ2-1; maybe TRBD2 (7 bases). Trimming shortened V by 6 bases and J by 10 bases, and 13 bases separated the two germline ends. The germline V gene encodes CDR1 MNHEY and CDR2 SVGAGI. The CDR3 is 12 amino acids. The CDR3 DNA follows: TGTGCCAGCAGACCCGGGGGGCGAGAGCAGTTCTTC. Translated: CASRPGGREQFF.

The chain recombines TRBV14 with TRBJ2-7; D tentatively fits TRBD1 or TRBD2 (5 bases each). Trimming shortened V by 4 bases and J by 4 bases, and 20 bases separated the two germline ends. This CDR3 has 16 residues. Germline V gene data show CDR1 as SGHDN and CDR2 as FVKESK. Here the CDR3 DNA reads TGTGCCAGCAGCCCGTTTTTTGGGACCCTGACATACGAGCAGTACTTC. Residues: CASSPFFGTLTYEQYF.

This chain joins TRBV19 and TRBJ2-2, with TRBD1 identical over 7 bases. This CDR3 comprises 13 residues. Germline V lookup: CDR1 LNHDA, CDR2 SQIVND (reference sequence). V shed 11 bases and J 5 bases; nucleotides not matched to a gene: 8. CDR3 region: CAHQGVGTGELFF. The CDR3 DNA is TGTGCCCACCAGGGGGTTGGGACCGGGGAGCTGTTTTTT.

This clonotype was detected only a few times. The chain combines TRBV11-2 with TRBJ1-2; D is undetermined. Per the germline V gene, CDR1 is SGHAT and CDR2 is FQNNGV. V was trimmed by 1 base and J by 1 base, leaving 4 bases between them. The CDR3 is 13 amino acids. CDR3 residues: CASSLGLNYGYTF. The CDR3, as DNA: TGTGCCAGCAGCTTAGGCCTTAACTATGGCTACACCTTC. The full variable domain, with the rest looked up from reference TRBV11-2 and TRBJ1-2, is EAGVAQSPRYKIIEKRQSVAFWCNPISGHATLYWYQQILGQGPKLLIQFQNNGVVDDSQLPKDRFSAERLKGVDSTLKIQPAKLEDSAVYLCASSLGLNYGYTFGSGTRLTVV.

This clonotype was seen a few times. The chain recombines TRBV7-2 with TRBJ1-2, with D possibly matching TRBD1 (5 bases). Germline-derived CDR1 and CDR2 are SGHTA and FQGNSA. This CDR3 has 15 residues. Trimming stripped 4 bases from V and 6 bases from J, with 18 bases between. The CDR3 DNA reads TGTGCCAGCAGCTCACCCGGGATCCGGGGGGATGGCTACACCTTC. Its protein is CASSSPGIRGDGYTF.

The chain joins TRBV20-1 to TRBJ2-3; no clear D gene. V gave up 5 bases and J gave up 6 bases, with 18 bases separating them. Per germline, CDR1 DFQATT and CDR2 SNEGSKA (reference sequence). CDR3 size: 14 residues. The CDR3 here is CSAPSYVGVDTQYF. The CDR3 DNA follows: TGCAGTGCTCCGTCTTACGTCGGAGTTGATACGCAGTATTTT.